A selection of T cell receptor beta chains follows, all from one sample in a study of T cell changes during pregnancy in multiple sclerosis. The protocol was immunoSEQ multiplex PCR, while the TCRdb copy is restricted to in-frame clones and leaves out a portion. The sample records more than 40,000 clones, approximately 92% being singletons. The sequenced sample was CD4+ T cells from peripheral blood mononuclear cells, obtained in the third trimester of pregnancy. These receptors all come from a female donor with multiple sclerosis, enrolled in a pregnancy study. The CDR3 runs from the conserved cysteine through the conserved F or W. D genes are given only for firm matches. Part of the rows lack a size; the others show once, few, many or a class for expanded clones.

CDR3aa	CDR3nt	abundance	v_gene	j_gene	d_gene
CSVRLGTASGANVLTF	TGCAGCGTTAGACTCGGGACAGCCTCTGGGGCCAACGTCCTGACTTTC	-	TRBV29-1	TRBJ2-6	TRBD1
CASSFQLGRNQPQHF	TGTGCCAGCAGTTTTCAACTAGGGCGCAATCAGCCCCAGCATTTT	-	TRBV28	TRBJ1-5	-
CASSIGHLYEQYF	TGTGCCAGTAGTATCGGACACCTCTACGAGCAGTACTTC	-	TRBV19	TRBJ2-7	-
CASRGDHHTDTQYF	TGTGCCAGCCGGGGGGACCACCACACAGATACGCAGTATTTT	-	TRBV27	TRBJ2-3	TRBD2
CASSPGQTFIDTQYF	TGTGCCAGCAGCCCGGGACAAACATTCATCGATACGCAGTATTTT	-	TRBV7-2	TRBJ2-3	-
CASSVSGTGFYEQYF	TGTGCCAGCAGCGTATCTGGGACAGGGTTCTACGAGCAGTACTTC	-	TRBV9	TRBJ2-7	TRBD1
CATDSGFYNEQFF	TGTGCCACCGATAGCGGGTTCTACAATGAGCAGTTCTTC	-	TRBV19	TRBJ2-1	TRBD2
CASRPGLAGRYNEQFF	TGCGCCAGCAGACCGGGACTAGCGGGCCGGTACAATGAGCAGTTCTTC	once	TRBV5-1	TRBJ2-1	TRBD2
CASSSRTGEDGYTF	TGTGCCAGTAGTAGTCGGACAGGGGAAGATGGCTACACCTTC	-	TRBV19	TRBJ1-2	TRBD1
CASSLGYEQYF	TGCGCCAGCAGCCTCGGCTACGAGCAGTACTTC	-	TRBV5-1	TRBJ2-7	-
CASSLDGVPGRYF	TGTGCCAGCAGCTTAGACGGGGTTCCCGGTCGGTACTTC	-	TRBV7-2	TRBJ2-7	-
CASSLRRDGTGTLNYGYTF	TGTGCCAGCAGCTTAAGGCGAGACGGGACAGGGACCTTAAACTATGGCTACACCTTC	few	TRBV7-2	TRBJ1-2	TRBD1
CASSGELFF	TGTGCCAGCAGCGGCGAGCTGTTTTTT	-	TRBV7-9	TRBJ2-2	-
CASSLQGGTDTQYF	TGTGCCAGCAGCTTACAGGGCGGCACAGATACGCAGTATTTT	-	TRBV13	TRBJ2-3	-
CASSQCPFETSNQPQHF	TGCGCCAGCAGTCAATGTCCTTTTGAAACTTCCAATCAGCCCCAGCATTTT	-	TRBV23-1	TRBJ1-5	-
CASSLGTGNQPQHF	TGTGCCAGCAGCTTAGGCACAGGCAATCAGCCCCAGCATTTT	-	TRBV7-2	TRBJ1-5	-
CASSRALAGIYEQYF	TGTGCCAGCAGCAGGGCCCTTGCGGGGATTTACGAGCAGTACTTC	-	TRBV6-5	TRBJ2-7	-
CASSFGLAGYNEQFF	TGCGCCAGCAGCTTTGGACTAGCGGGGTACAATGAGCAGTTCTTC	-	TRBV5-1	TRBJ2-1	TRBD2
CASSLSSGNQPQHF	TGTGCCAGCAGCTTATCATCCGGGAATCAGCCCCAGCATTTT	-	TRBV7-9	TRBJ1-5	-
CASSLGGAGRTYEQYF	TGCGCCAGCAGCCTAGGGGGAGCAGGGCGTACCTACGAGCAGTACTTC	-	TRBV5-1	TRBJ2-7	-
CASSYGQGGNQPQHF	TGTGCCAGCAGTTACGGCCAGGGTGGCAATCAGCCCCAGCATTTT	-	TRBV6-5	TRBJ1-5	-
CASSEFGRNTEAFF	TGTGCCAGCAGTGAATTTGGCAGAAACACTGAAGCTTTCTTT	few	TRBV25-1	TRBJ1-1	-
CASTLQGQETQYF	TGTGCCAGCACTTTACAGGGCCAAGAGACCCAGTACTTC	once	TRBV5-4	TRBJ2-5	-
CASSLEQGAAKNIQYF	TGTGCCAGCAGCTTAGAACAGGGTGCAGCCAAAAACATTCAGTACTTC	-	TRBV7-8	TRBJ2-4	-
CASSLATGGGGNEQYF	TGTGCCAGCAGCTTGGCAACAGGGGGAGGGGGCAACGAGCAGTACTTC	once	TRBV7-9	TRBJ2-7	-
CASRTAVSTDTQYF	TGTGCCAGTAGAACAGCGGTTAGCACAGATACGCAGTATTTT	-	TRBV19	TRBJ2-3	-